This T cell receptor (beta chain) derives from a study of blood T cell repertoires in COVID-19. The wider study: COVID-19 samples collected from the United States, Italy and Spain covered acute and convalescent phases. In each case, the material was cDNA or gDNA derived from T cells, B-cell-depleted T cells, or PBMCs.

This clone appeared a single time. CDR3 size: 15 residues. V lost 1 base to trimming and J lost 3 bases; unmatched junction nucleotides: 3. Germline CDR1 is LGHDT and CDR2 is YNNKEL (reference sequence). Repertoires were generated with immunoSEQ multiplex PCR, while TCRdb's copy carries only in-frame clones and drops some. The data contain about 24,000 clones, nearly 90% of them singletons. Sequenced: peripheral blood. The receptor was derived from a man aged 65-85 years with acute or convalescent COVID-19. The chain is built from TRBV3-1 (or the pseudogene TRBV3-2) and TRBJ1-3, with TRBD1 matching over 7 bases. The CDR3 bases are TGTGCCAGCAGCCAAGTACAGGGGTTTGGAAACACCATATATTTT. This codes for CASSQVQGFGNTIYF.